These T cell receptor beta chains were read from a single sample in a study of cytomegalovirus exposure and HLA in healthy donors. Repertoires were generated with immunoSEQ multiplex PCR, while TCRdb's copy carries only in-frame clones and drops some. The table shows around 140,000 clones, with around four fifths occurring only once. The source material was PBMCs. The receptor set was obtained from a woman aged 60 to 75 in good health and CMV-seropositive. Each CDR3 is given with its conserved first and last residue. D genes are given only for firm matches. Rows give clone size only sometimes, using once, few, many, or a class for an expanded clone.

>.|TRBJ2-7|TRBD1|TRBV28
CASRPDRDGEQYF
TGTGCCAGCAGGCCTGACAGGGATGGGGAGCAGTACTTC
>.|TRBJ1-2|TRBD1|TRBV28
CASKPTGGASYGYTF
TGTGCCAGCAAGCCTACAGGGGGCGCTTCCTATGGCTACACCTTC
>.|TRBJ1-5|TRBD1|TRBV7-9
CASSSTGGAQPQHF
TGTGCCAGCAGCTCGACAGGGGGCGCGCAGCCCCAGCATTTT
>few|TRBJ1-1|.|TRBV11-2
CASSVRGENTEAFF
TGTGCCAGCAGCGTCAGGGGCGAGAACACTGAAGCTTTCTTT
>.|TRBJ2-1|.|TRBV7-2
CASSPTRSTYNEQFF
TGTGCCAGCAGCCCGACTAGGTCTACCTACAATGAGCAGTTCTTC
>.|TRBJ2-4|.|TRBV5-1
CASSLYQGSNIQYF
TGCGCCAGCAGCTTGTACCAGGGATCGAACATTCAGTACTTC
>.|TRBJ2-2|TRBD1|TRBV6-4
CASGPGTGDTGELFF
TGTGCCAGCGGACCCGGGACAGGGGACACCGGGGAGCTGTTTTTT
>.|TRBJ2-1|.|TRBV18
CASSPLEGDRANEQFF
TGTGCCAGCTCACCTTTGGAGGGAGACCGGGCCAATGAGCAGTTCTTC
>.|TRBJ1-2|.|TRBV27
CASSSNQGFYGYTF
TGTGCCAGCAGTTCCAATCAGGGATTCTATGGCTACACCTTC
>few|TRBJ2-1|TRBD1|TRBV10-3
CAISGGTGLRVYNEQFF
TGTGCCATCAGCGGGGGGACAGGGCTCCGGGTTTACAATGAGCAGTTCTTC